These 10 T cell receptor beta chains came from one sample sequenced in a study of blood T cell repertoires in COVID-19. The method was immunoSEQ multiplex PCR; TCRdb's version includes in-frame clones alone and lacks a portion of them. Of fewer than 250,000 clones listed, around 88% were seen once; the top ten hold 2% to 2.5%. The specimen sequenced was PBMCs or T cells enriched from blood (not recorded which). These receptor sequences come from a woman aged 50 to 65 who had recovered from COVID-19.

This chain joins TRBV4-3 and TRBJ2-1; TRBD2 matches at 14 bases. CDR3 size: 14 residues. From germline, CDR1 is LGHNA and CDR2 YSLEER. Trimming took 1 base from V and 10 from J; bases not matched to a gene: 0. The CDR3 is CASSQGLAGGEQFF. The CDR3 bases are TGCGCCAGCAGCCAAGGACTAGCGGGAGGGGAGCAGTTCTTC.

This sequence joins TRBV3-1 (or the pseudogene TRBV3-2) and TRBJ1-3; D unresolved. The CDR3 sequence is 14 residues long. Between the trimmed V and J ends, which lost 1 base and 5 bases, there was a span of 9 bases. The V gene's germline CDR1 is LGHDT and CDR2 YNNKEL (reference sequence). The CDR3 region is CASSQAQKRNTIYF. In DNA form, the CDR3 reads TGTGCCAGCAGCCAAGCTCAGAAGAGAAACACCATATATTTT.

This clone was counted once. The V call is TRBV7-3, the J call TRBJ2-1, with a tentative D call TRBD1 (5 bases). The CDR3 is 13 residues long. Germline V gene lookup returns CDR1 SGHTA and CDR2 FQGTGA. Trimming shortened V by 2 bases and J by 9 bases, and 11 bases separated the two germline ends. CDR3 in amino acids: CASSLGRAVEQFF. The CDR3 DNA reads as TGTGCCAGCAGCTTAGGCAGGGCGGTTGAGCAGTTCTTC.

The rearrangement joins TRBV29-1 to TRBJ1-1; 7 nucleotides line up with TRBD1. With 4 bases clipped from V and 5 bases from J, the junction kept 4 bases outside the gene matches. This CDR3 comprises 12 residues. Germline-derived CDR1 and CDR2 are SQVTM and ANQGSEA. The CDR3 DNA follows: TGCAGCGTTGTCCCAGGGGGTACTGAAGCTTTCTTT. Protein product: CSVVPGGTEAFF.

The chain joins TRBV7-3 to TRBJ1-6; 7 bases fit TRBD1. V dropped 5 bases and J dropped 8; count of bases not matched to a gene: 6. There are 14 residues in the CDR3. The germline V gene encodes CDR1 SGHTA and CDR2 FQGTGA. This chain's CDR3 is CASSQGQPYSPLHF. CDR3 coding DNA: TGTGCCAGCAGCCAGGGACAGCCCTATTCACCCCTCCACTTT.

The rearrangement links TRBV7-2 to TRBJ1-3; TRBD1 might be the D (5 bases). Germline values: CDR1 SGHTA, CDR2 FQGNSA. Trimming removed 4 bases from V and 3 bases from J, with 10 bases in between. This CDR3 spans 14 amino acids. This chain's CDR3 is CASSSGRGGNTIYF. In DNA, the CDR3 is TGTGCCAGCAGCTCCGGGAGGGGTGGAAACACCATATATTTT.

This chain uses TRBV2 with TRBJ1-5, with TRBD1 matching 8 bases. The germline CDR1 and CDR2 sequences are SNHLY and FYNNEI. The ends lost 4 bases at V and 7 bases at J; junction bases unmatched: 6. CDR3 size: 14 residues. The chain's CDR3 is CASSVRTGQQPQHF. DNA of the CDR3: TGTGCCAGCAGTGTTCGGACAGGGCAACAGCCCCAGCATTTT.

V is TRBV19 and J is TRBJ1-6; D gene unclear. V dropped 1 base and J dropped 7 bases, with 5 bases sitting between them. The CDR3 contains 13 residues. Germline V gives CDR1 LNHDA, CDR2 SQIVND (reference sequence). The CDR3 here is CASSIGRNSPLHF. The CDR3 DNA reads as TGTGCCAGTAGTATAGGGAGGAATTCACCCCTCCACTTT.

This chain uses TRBV2 with TRBJ2-7; 7 bases are a match to TRBD2. The CDR3 sequence is 16 residues long. Germline V gene sequence: CDR1 SNHLY, CDR2 FYNNEI. After removal of 4 bases from V and 9 bases from J, the junction contained 18 bases not matched to a gene. The CDR3: CASSVSSGVLLRGQYF. CDR3 sequence (DNA): TGTGCCAGCAGTGTTTCAAGCGGGGTTCTCCTTCGGGGGCAGTACTTC.

The CDR3 loop is CASSYGTGRREKLFF. The CDR3 DNA sequence: TGTGCCAGCAGTTACGGGACAGGGAGAAGAGAAAAACTGTTTTTT. The chain employs TRBV6-5 and TRBJ1-4; 9 nucleotides line up with TRBD1. Trimming cost V 2 bases and J 8 bases; bases outside gene matches: 6. The CDR3 runs 15 residues. The V gene's germline CDR1 is MNHEY and CDR2 SVGAGI.